This T cell receptor (beta chain) was sequenced during a study of T cell responses to AZD1222 COVID-19 vaccine (TCRdb year 2021). With respect to the entire study: AZD1222 recipients with second doses at about 4 weeks or about 12 weeks were pooled, because spike-specific TCR depth and breadth did not differ between schedules. A total of over 230 trial participants underwent TCR sequencing, of whom 207 received two doses of AZD1222 and about 25 received two doses of the MenACWY control vaccine. Trial participants were enrolled by age into 18-55, 56-69 and 70-plus year subgroups, with approximately 160, 26 and 62 TCR-sequenced participants respectively. Overall results and qualifications from the work: Participants were mostly white British and included more females than males, and it was suggested by the authors that clonal diversity may have been underestimated. No day 14 peak-response samples were available, so repertoires were characterized only after the peak T cell response. Reportedly, close to half of the unique spike-specific TCRs recognized epitopes lying outside the regions that are mutated in the B.1.351 and B.1.1.7 variants. Only a handful of AZD1222 recipients were SARS-CoV-2 seropositive at baseline, limiting conclusions about previously exposed vaccinees. Spike-specific TCR breadth and depth rose significantly after two AZD1222 doses compared with day 0 and with MenACWY recipients. In the small 56-69-year group, the increase in depth fell short of significance, most likely because of low power. CD4 TCRs associated with the vaccine covered the entire spike protein, and the dominant responses were in regions 160-218 and 743-854.

About this clone: The clone's antigen remains unknown. No qualities accompany the bases; no much larger clone lies one base away.

The CDR3 regions of human TCRbeta chains were subjected to immunosequencing. As for how the authors treated the data: Repertoire TCRs were matched against a reference library of SARS-CoV-2-specific TCRs generated with the MIRA antigen-specificity platform. Breadth meant the fraction of unique TCRs that were SARS-CoV-2-associated, whereas depth meant the fraction of total T cells that were SARS-CoV-2-associated. Each spike-specific TCR was assigned to its reactive spike region and to a CD4 or CD8 class using the MIRA data. Log10-transformed breadth and depth values were compared by one-way ANOVA with Sidak's multiple comparisons tests. Here the immuneACCESS table is served through TCRdb, limited to in-frame sequences with V and J called. Missing clones are a known gap in these copies; in checked studies unresolved V genes cover under half, and the rest lacks a known reason. That table gives V, J and clone size, and the DNA gave D and trimming. The sample table holds 150,000 or so clones, of which more than 75% were seen once. 5.2% of the sample goes to the ten largest clones.

The sample's time point, from its label and the paper: baseline before first vaccination. The vaccinee samples were drawn from two UK trials, COV001 and COV002, one of which was a single-blind randomized controlled phase 2/3 trial testing AZD1222 (ChAdOx1 nCoV-19) in healthy adults. For TCRbeta chain sequencing, PBMC samples from trial participants were taken at day 0 and at day 28 after the second dose. V and J are trimmed by 4 bases and 1 base, and the gene matches miss 16 bases of the junction. From a lookup of the germline V gene, CDR1 and CDR2 are LGHNA and YNFKEQ. The cysteine opens and the phenylalanine closes a CDR3 of 18 amino acids. The read is trimmed to its CDR3 DNA, 54 bases read in frame from base 1.

Sample: peripheral blood, taken on day 0 of AZD1222 vaccination. Here the chain combines TRBV4-2 and TRBJ2-7, with TRBD1 matching 7 junction bases. This receptor was obtained from an adult in good health. The encoded CDR3 is CASSRRTGLGTASYEQYF. The nucleotide sequence is given as TGTGCCAGCAGCCGCCGAACGGGCCTCGGGACAGCATCCTACGAGCAGTACTTC.